The 16 T cell receptor beta chains below were found in one sample sequenced in a study of T cells in localized non-small cell lung cancer. Clones were sequenced by immunoSEQ multiplex PCR, and TCRdb holds only the in-frame ones, with some missing. The top ten hold about 25% of the sample, which has around 18,000 clones, around four fifths seen once. Source: peripheral blood, taken before any cancer treatment. These receptors came from a female donor older than 55 with stage I lung adenocarcinoma.

Only one count was recorded for this clone. This chain uses TRBV12-5 with TRBJ1-1; TRBD1 aligns across 7 bases. Germline lookup yields CDR1 LGHNT and CDR2 FRNRAP. This CDR3 is 13 amino acids long. After removal of 6 bases from V and 5 bases from J, the junction contained 6 bases not matched to a gene. The CDR3 sequence is CASGKTGRTEAFF. The CDR3 coding sequence is TGTGCTAGTGGAAAGACAGGGCGGACTGAAGCTTTCTTT. Supplemented by reference TRBV12-5 and TRBJ1-1, the full variable domain reads DARVTQTPRHKVTEMGQEVTMRCQPILGHNTVFWYRQTMMQGLELLAYFRNRAPLDDSGMPKDRFSAEMPDATLATLKIQPSEPRDSAVYFCASGKTGRTEAFFGQGTRLTVV.

The chain combines TRBV2 with TRBJ2-4, with 8 positions matching TRBD2. CDR3 length equals 16 residues. V gave up 8 bases and J gave up 5 bases; unmatched junction bases: 14. Germline V CDR1 and CDR2: SNHLY, FYNNEI. CDR3 in amino acids: CASLSGGLLTENIQYF. For the CDR3, the DNA is TGTGCCAGCTTAAGCGGGGGACTCCTAACGGAAAACATTCAGTACTTC.

The CDR3 sequence: CASGKINTEAFF. CDR3 bases: TGTGCCAGCGGTAAAATAAACACTGAAGCTTTCTTT. This sequence joins TRBV9 and TRBJ1-1; D call uncertain. V lost 7 bases to trimming and J lost 2 bases, with 9 bases between them. This CDR3 has 12 amino acids. CDR1 SGDLS and CDR2 YYNGEE come from the germline V gene.

The J gene is TRBJ1-1, the V gene TRBV29-1; no definite D call. The germline V gene has CDR1 SQVTM and CDR2 ANQGSEA. This CDR3 has 13 residues. V gave up 6 bases and J gave up 1 base, with 12 bases separating them. CDR3 residues: CSVNPVGNTEAFF. The CDR3 DNA follows: TGCAGCGTGAACCCCGTGGGGAACACTGAAGCTTTCTTT.

The chain links TRBV4-1 to TRBJ1-1; 9 bases align to TRBD1. V was pared by 1 base and J by 11 bases, with 11 bases of the junction left unmatched. The germline V gene has CDR1 MGHRA and CDR2 YSYEKL. The CDR3 covers 15 residues. The CDR3: CASSQVPIGTGMAFF. Written as DNA, the CDR3 is TGCGCCAGCAGCCAAGTCCCCATAGGGACAGGGATGGCTTTCTTT.

The V gene is TRBV19, the J gene TRBJ2-3; D call uncertain. The CDR3 extends over 13 amino acids. V was clipped by 4 bases and J by 2 bases, with 7 bases between them. Per germline, CDR1 LNHDA and CDR2 SQIVND (reference sequence). This chain's CDR3 is CASSRADTDTQYF. The CDR3 DNA reads TGTGCCAGTAGTAGGGCGGACACAGATACGCAGTATTTT.

This chain joins TRBV15 and TRBJ1-4; TRBD1 matches 7 bases. The CDR3 contains 16 residues. CDR1 is LNHNV and CDR2 is YYDKDF in the germline V gene (reference sequence). The ends lost 2 bases at V and 5 bases at J; junction bases unmatched: 8. The CDR3 DNA is TGTGCCACCAGCAGAAACCCAACAGGGGAAAATGAAAAACTGTTTTTT. Protein sequence: CATSRNPTGENEKLFF.

The gene calls are TRBV12-5 and TRBJ2-1; 10 bases fit TRBD1. Trimming at V came to 6 bases and at J to 6 bases, leaving 5 bases not matched to a gene. CDR1 and CDR2 (germline): LGHNT, FRNRAP. This CDR3 is built from 14 residues. The CDR3 coding sequence is TGTGCTAGTGGCCCGGGACAGGGGACCAATGAGCAGTTCTTC. This sequence encodes CASGPGQGTNEQFF.

Turning to this clone: Other DNA sequences within the sample encode an identical CDR3. This chain connects TRBV5-1 to TRBJ2-1; 7 nucleotides match TRBD1. This CDR3 comprises 15 residues. CDR1 is SGHRS and CDR2 is YFSETQ in the germline V gene. The ends lost 0 bases at V and 3 bases at J; junction bases unmatched: 3. CDR3 region: CASSLVAGGYNEQFF. The CDR3 DNA is TGCGCCAGCAGCTTGGTGGCAGGGGGCTACAATGAGCAGTTCTTC.

CDR3 sequence reads: CACQTDTYEQYF. The CDR3 bases are TGTGCCTGCCAGACAGACACTTACGAGCAGTACTTC. V and J are TRBV30 and TRBJ2-7, with D possibly TRBD1 on 5 matching bases. CDR1 and CDR2 from the germline V gene are GTSNPN and SVGIG (reference sequence). The CDR3 is made up of 12 amino acids. V dropped 6 bases and J dropped 4 bases, with 13 bases sitting between them.

The chain employs TRBV5-1 and TRBJ2-1; D not certain. The CDR3 extends over 14 amino acids. Trimming stripped 5 bases from V and 1 base from J, with 10 bases between. The germline V gene has CDR1 SGHRS and CDR2 YFSETQ. CDR3 in amino acids: CASRFRLSYNEQFF. In nucleotides, the CDR3 is TGCGCCAGCAGGTTCAGATTGTCCTACAATGAGCAGTTCTTC.

The chain combines TRBV5-1 with TRBJ2-3; TRBD2 aligns across 9 bases. V dropped 1 base and J dropped 1; count of bases not matched to a gene: 10. There are 18 residues in the CDR3. Germline lookup yields CDR1 SGHRS and CDR2 YFSETQ. This CDR3 is CASSLQRGVRRGTDTQYF. Here the CDR3 DNA reads TGCGCCAGCAGCTTGCAGCGGGGGGTGAGACGGGGCACAGATACGCAGTATTTT.

The chain has TRBV6-1 and TRBJ2-2; 10 bases are a match to TRBD2. There are 17 residues in the CDR3. Unmatched junction bases numbered 5, after V lost 4 bases and J lost 0 bases. CDR1 is MNHNS and CDR2 is SASEGT in the germline V gene. The CDR3 reads CASSVLAGAANTGELFF. The CDR3 DNA reads TGTGCCAGCAGTGTCCTAGCGGGGGCCGCGAACACCGGGGAGCTGTTTTTT.

V gene TRBV19 combines with J gene TRBJ1-5, with no clear D. Trimming removed 7 bases from V and 7 bases from J, with 14 bases in between. The CDR3 runs to 13 residues. The germline V gene encodes CDR1 LNHDA and CDR2 SQIVND (reference sequence). The CDR3 here is CASKDPGGQPQHF. The CDR3 nucleotides read TGTGCCAGTAAAGACCCTGGAGGGCAGCCCCAGCATTTT.

The chain recombines TRBV6-6 with TRBJ1-1; D not certain. CDR3 length: 13 residues. Trimming removed 4 bases at V and 4 bases at J, with 10 bases between. Germline V gives CDR1 MNHNY, CDR2 SVGAGI (reference sequence). CDR3 region: CASSSDGGTEAFF. The CDR3 nucleotides are TGTGCCAGCAGTTCTGACGGTGGCACTGAAGCTTTCTTT.

This clone is a singleton in its sample. The V call is TRBV6-1, the J call TRBJ1-5; the D is unclear. Germline V gene sequence: CDR1 MNHNS, CDR2 SASEGT. V dropped 4 bases and J dropped 5 bases, with 9 bases sitting between them. The CDR3 runs to 13 residues. CDR3 nucleotides: TGTGCCAGCAGTGTTGGAGGTTATCAGCCCCAGCATTTT. Its translation: CASSVGGYQPQHF.